The rows below give T cell receptor beta chains drawn from one sample of a study of beta chain features in type 1 diabetes. The protocol was immunoSEQ multiplex PCR, while the TCRdb copy is restricted to in-frame clones and leaves out a portion. The sample has a few hundred thousand clones, approximately 9.9% seen once. The sample comprised naive CD4+ T cells from blood. These receptor sequences come from a woman between 25 and 40 years old in good health. Both conserved end residues are part of each CDR3. D genes are given only for firm matches. Expanded clones get a size class; other rows say once, few or many, or leave the size out.

TRBV20-1	.	.	TRBJ1-3	CSARLGHTIYF
TRBV19	.	.	TRBJ1-2	CASSIDVYGYTF
TRBV7-2	.	few	TRBJ2-2	CASSRLQGSGELFF
TRBV4-2	TRBD2	.	TRBJ2-3	CASSQDRGTSGTDTQYF
TRBV18	.	few	TRBJ2-6	CASSPTGRGANVLTF
TRBV27	TRBD1	.	TRBJ1-2	CASSLRTGGGYTF
TRBV9	TRBD1	.	TRBJ1-5	CASSRDRGPNQPQHF
TRBV7-6	TRBD2	.	TRBJ2-3	CASSLGSRGSSDTQYF
TRBV15	TRBD2	.	TRBJ2-3	CATSRGLAGTTDTQYF
TRBV2	TRBD1	.	TRBJ1-2	CASSEGQSPSNTF
TRBV28	.	.	TRBJ2-7	CASSLGTGYEQYF
TRBV15	.	.	TRBJ2-4	CATSRDASPLAKNIQYF
TRBV30	TRBD1	few	TRBJ1-1	CARRTGPNTEAFF
TRBV29-1	TRBD2	few	TRBJ2-3	CSVPPGGVGTDTQYF
TRBV28	TRBD1	few	TRBJ2-1	CASSLSWTGGRDEQFF
TRBV25-1	.	few	TRBJ2-7	CASSPQQARYEQYF
TRBV30	.	.	TRBJ1-2	CAWSVGPEDGYTF
TRBV2	.	.	TRBJ1-1	CASSDGQSHTEAFF
TRBV9	TRBD2	few	TRBJ2-1	CASSLGTSVYNEQFF
TRBV10-3	.	.	TRBJ2-2	CAISENGVGTGELFF
TRBV2	TRBD1	.	TRBJ2-6	CASSGGTGGAGANVLTF